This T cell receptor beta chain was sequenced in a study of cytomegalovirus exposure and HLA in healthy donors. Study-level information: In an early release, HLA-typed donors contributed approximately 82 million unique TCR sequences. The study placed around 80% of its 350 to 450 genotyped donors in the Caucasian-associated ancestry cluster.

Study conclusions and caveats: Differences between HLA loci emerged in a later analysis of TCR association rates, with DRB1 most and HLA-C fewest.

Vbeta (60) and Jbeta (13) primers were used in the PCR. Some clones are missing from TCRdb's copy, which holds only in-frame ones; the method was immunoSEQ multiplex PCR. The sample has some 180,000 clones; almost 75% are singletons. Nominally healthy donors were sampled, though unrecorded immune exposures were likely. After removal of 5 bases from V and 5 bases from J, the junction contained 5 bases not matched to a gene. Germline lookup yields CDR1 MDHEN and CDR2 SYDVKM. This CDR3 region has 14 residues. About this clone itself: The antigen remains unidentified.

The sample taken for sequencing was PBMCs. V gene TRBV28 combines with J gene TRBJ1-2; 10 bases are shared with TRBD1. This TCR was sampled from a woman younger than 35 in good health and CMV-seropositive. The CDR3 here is CASSLDRGLYGYTF. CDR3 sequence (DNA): TGTGCCAGCAGTCTAGACAGGGGGCTTTATGGCTACACCTTC.